This T cell receptor beta chain emerged from a study of spatial heterogeneity in lung cancer. This CDR3 is built from 15 residues. Unmatched junction bases numbered 5, after V lost 3 bases and J lost 5 bases. Germline V gene lookup returns CDR1 SGHRS and CDR2 YFSETQ. TCRdb re-derived calls from the 5' RACE reads in MiXCR, one entry per CDR3 protein. The sample lists around 110,000 distinct CDR3 sequences, approximately 12% seen once, with roughly 15% in the top ten. Time point noted: blood at routine non-recurrence follow-up after resection. Sequencing of whole RNA from tumor, nontumor lung or frozen PBMC involved no sorting.

This sequence was found in a male donor with early-stage non-small cell lung cancer. Here the sequenced sample was PBMCs, taken at follow-up. The V and J genes are TRBV5-1 and TRBJ2-1, with TRBD1 matching over 10 bases. The CDR3 here is CASSWGQGNHNEQFF. The CDR3 DNA reads TGCGCCAGCAGCTGGGGACAGGGGAATCACAATGAGCAGTTCTTC.